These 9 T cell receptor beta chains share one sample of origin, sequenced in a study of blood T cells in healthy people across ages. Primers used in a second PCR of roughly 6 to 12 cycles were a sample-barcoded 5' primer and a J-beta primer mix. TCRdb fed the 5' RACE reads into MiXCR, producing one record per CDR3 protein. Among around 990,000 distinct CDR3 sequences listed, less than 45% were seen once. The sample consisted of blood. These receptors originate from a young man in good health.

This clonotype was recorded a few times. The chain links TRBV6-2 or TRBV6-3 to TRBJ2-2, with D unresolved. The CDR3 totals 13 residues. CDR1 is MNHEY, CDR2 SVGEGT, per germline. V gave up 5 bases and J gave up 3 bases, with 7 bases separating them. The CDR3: CASSLMDTGELFF. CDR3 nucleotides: TGTGCCAGCAGTCTCATGGACACCGGGGAGCTGTTTTTT.

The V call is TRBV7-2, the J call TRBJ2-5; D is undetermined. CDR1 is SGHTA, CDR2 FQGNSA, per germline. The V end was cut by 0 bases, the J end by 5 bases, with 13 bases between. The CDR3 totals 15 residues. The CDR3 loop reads CASSLASAEEETQYF. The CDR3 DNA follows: TGTGCCAGCAGCTTAGCCTCGGCAGAGGAGGAGACCCAGTACTTC.

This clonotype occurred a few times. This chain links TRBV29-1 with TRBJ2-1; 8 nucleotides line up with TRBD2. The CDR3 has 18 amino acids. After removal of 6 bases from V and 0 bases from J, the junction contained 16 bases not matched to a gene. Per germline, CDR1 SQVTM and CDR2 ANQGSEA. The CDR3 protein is CSVGRSGGPYSSYNEQFF. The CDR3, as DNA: TGCAGCGTCGGAAGGAGCGGGGGCCCCTATAGCTCCTACAATGAGCAGTTCTTC.

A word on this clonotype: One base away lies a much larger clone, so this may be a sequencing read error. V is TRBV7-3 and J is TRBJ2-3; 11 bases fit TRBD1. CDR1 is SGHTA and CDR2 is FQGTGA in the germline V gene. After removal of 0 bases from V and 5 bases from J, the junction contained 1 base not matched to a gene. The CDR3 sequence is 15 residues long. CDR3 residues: CASSLTGQGVDTQYF. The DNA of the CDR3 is TGTGCCAGCAGCTTAACGGGACAGGGGGTAGATACGCAGTATTTT.

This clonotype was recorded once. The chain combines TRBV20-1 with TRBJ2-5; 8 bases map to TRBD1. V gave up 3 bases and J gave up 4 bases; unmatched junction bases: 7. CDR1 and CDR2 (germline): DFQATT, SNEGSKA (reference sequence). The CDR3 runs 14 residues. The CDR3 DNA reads TGCAGTGCTAGGGCAGGGGGCATGCGAGAGACCCAGTACTTC. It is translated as CSARAGGMRETQYF.

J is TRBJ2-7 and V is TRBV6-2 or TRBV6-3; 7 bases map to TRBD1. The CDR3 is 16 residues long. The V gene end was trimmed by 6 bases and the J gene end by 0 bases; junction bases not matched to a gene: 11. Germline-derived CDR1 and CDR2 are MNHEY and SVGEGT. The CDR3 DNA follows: TGTGCCAGCAGGCCGAACAGGGGCCGTTTCTCCTACGAGCAGTACTTC. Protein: CASRPNRGRFSYEQYF.

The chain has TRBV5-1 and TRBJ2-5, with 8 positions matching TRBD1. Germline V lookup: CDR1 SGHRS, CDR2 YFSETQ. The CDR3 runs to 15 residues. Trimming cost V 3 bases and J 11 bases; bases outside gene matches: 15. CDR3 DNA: TGCGCCAGCAGCTCAACAGGGGGTTCTGTGGATGAGCAGTACTTC. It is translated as CASSSTGGSVDEQYF. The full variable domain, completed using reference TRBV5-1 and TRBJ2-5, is KAGVTQTPRYLIKTRGQQVTLSCSPISGHRSVSWYQQTPGQGLQFLFEYFSETQRNKGNFPGRFSGRQFSNSRSEMNVSTLELGDSALYLCASSSTGGSVDEQYFGPGTRLLVL.

The CDR3 here is CASSSPTEPNEKLFF. CDR3 sequence (DNA): TGTGCCAGCAGTTCCCCGACAGAACCTAATGAAAAACTGTTTTTT. V gene TRBV27 combines with J gene TRBJ1-4; D may be TRBD1 (5 bases). Germline V CDR1 and CDR2: MNHEY, SMNVEV (reference sequence). This CDR3 is built from 15 residues. V was trimmed by 4 bases and J by 3 bases, leaving 12 bases between them.

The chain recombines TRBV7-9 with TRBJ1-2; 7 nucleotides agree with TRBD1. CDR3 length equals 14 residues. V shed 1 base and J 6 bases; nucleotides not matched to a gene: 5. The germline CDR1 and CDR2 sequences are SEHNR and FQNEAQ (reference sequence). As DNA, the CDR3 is TGTGCCAGCAGCTTAGGCAGGGGGAGAGATGGCTACACCTTC. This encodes CASSLGRGRDGYTF.